This TCR beta chain was recorded in a study of CD8+ T cells in alopecia areata. Broader study findings: It was lesional scalp, especially alopecia totalis/universalis, that showed higher clonality than normal scalp. Scalp and blood samples kept many expanded lesional clones throughout tofacitinib. Scalp clonality decreased significantly with tofacitinib, and so did expanded CD8+ clones among the top 100.

RNA extraction and reverse transcription yielded cDNA as sequencing template. Sequencing was performed with immunoSEQ multiplex PCR; in TCRdb, only in-frame clones are kept and a portion is missing. The sample has some 180,000 clones, 40% to 55% seen once; the top ten hold 9.5% to 13%. Points on this clone: Its cognate antigen is unknown.

CDR1 and CDR2 from the germline V gene are SGHDT and YYEEEE. CDR3 length: 14 residues. V lost 0 bases and J lost 2, with 9 bases in between. Documented treatment: oral pan-JAK inhibitor, 5-10 mg twice daily. V is TRBV5-6 and J is TRBJ2-7; D is perhaps TRBD2 (6 bases). The sample consisted of CD8+ T cells sorted from blood, taken around week 52, from a patient treated with tofacitinib. This clonotype was sampled from a human donor with alopecia areata. CDR3 residues: CASSLGDFTYEQYF. The CDR3 DNA sequence: TGTGCCAGCAGCTTGGGGGACTTCACCTACGAGCAGTACTTC.